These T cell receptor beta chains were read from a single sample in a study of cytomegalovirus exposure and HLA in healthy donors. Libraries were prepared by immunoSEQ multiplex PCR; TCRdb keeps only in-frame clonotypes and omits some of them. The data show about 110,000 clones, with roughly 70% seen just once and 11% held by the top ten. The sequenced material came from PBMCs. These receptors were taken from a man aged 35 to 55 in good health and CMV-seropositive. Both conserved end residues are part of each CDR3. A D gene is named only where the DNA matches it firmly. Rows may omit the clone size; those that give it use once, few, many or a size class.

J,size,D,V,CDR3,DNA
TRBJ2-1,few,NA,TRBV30,CAWRMVGSWVEQFF,TGTGCCTGGAGGATGGTAGGGAGTTGGGTTGAGCAGTTCTTC
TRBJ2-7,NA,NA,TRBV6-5,CASSYRHAPAYEQYF,TGTGCCAGCAGTTACAGACACGCCCCGGCCTACGAGCAGTACTTC
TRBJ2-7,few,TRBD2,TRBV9,CASSPGTGGSYEQYF,TGTGCCAGCAGTCCCGGGACGGGGGGGTCCTACGAGCAGTACTTC
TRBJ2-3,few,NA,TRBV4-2,CASSQLIPDTQYF,TGTGCCAGCAGCCAACTTATCCCAGATACGCAGTATTTT
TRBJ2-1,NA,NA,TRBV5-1,CASRASWASYNEQFF,TGCGCCAGCAGGGCGTCGTGGGCCTCCTACAATGAGCAGTTCTTC
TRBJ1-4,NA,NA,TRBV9,CASSAEGATNEKLFF,TGTGCCAGCAGCGCAGAGGGGGCAACTAATGAAAAACTGTTTTTT
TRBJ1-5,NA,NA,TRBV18,CASSTLADQPQHF,TGTGCCAGCTCAACCTTGGCGGATCAGCCCCAGCATTTT
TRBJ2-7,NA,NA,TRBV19,CASSIGPGTYEQYF,TGTGCCAGTAGTATCGGGCCAGGGACCTACGAGCAGTACTTC
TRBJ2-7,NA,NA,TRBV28,CASSLIGQFYEQYF,TGTGCCAGCAGTTTGATCGGACAGTTCTACGAGCAGTACTTC
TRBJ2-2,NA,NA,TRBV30,CAWSVSRFTGELFF,TGTGCCTGGAGTGTCTCCAGATTCACCGGGGAGCTGTTTTTT
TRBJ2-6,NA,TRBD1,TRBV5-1,CASSSWDRGLGANVLTF,TGCGCCAGCAGCTCATGGGACAGGGGGCTTGGGGCCAACGTCCTGACTTTC
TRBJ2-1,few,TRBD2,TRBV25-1,CASSDIAGGIYNEQFF,TGTGCCAGCAGTGACATAGCGGGAGGGATCTACAATGAGCAGTTCTTC
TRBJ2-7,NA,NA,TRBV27,CASGRYYEQYF,TGTGCCAGCGGCCGATACTACGAGCAGTACTTC
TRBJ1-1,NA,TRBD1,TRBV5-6,CASSGWQGARVVEAFF,TGTGCCAGCAGCGGTTGGCAGGGGGCGAGAGTTGTTGAGGCTTTCTTT
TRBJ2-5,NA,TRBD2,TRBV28,CASSRQGSGRRETQYF,TGTGCCAGCAGTCGGCAGGGGAGCGGGAGAAGGGAGACCCAGTACTTC
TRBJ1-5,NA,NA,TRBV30,CAWAPSGSQPQHF,TGTGCCTGGGCACCGTCTGGGAGTCAGCCCCAGCATTTT
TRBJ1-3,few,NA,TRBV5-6,CASSLYAGENTIYF,TGTGCCAGCAGCTTGTATGCAGGGGAAAACACCATATATTTT
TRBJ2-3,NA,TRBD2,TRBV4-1,CASSLGTSGTDTQYF,TGCGCCAGCAGCCTCGGGACTAGCGGGACGGATACGCAGTATTTT
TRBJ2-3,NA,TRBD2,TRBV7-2,CASSTGLAGDGTDMQYF,TGTGCCAGCAGCACAGGACTAGCGGGAGACGGAACAGATATGCAGTATTTT
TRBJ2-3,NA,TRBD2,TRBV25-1,CASSRLAGGTDTQYF,TGTGCCAGCAGTCGGCTAGCGGGAGGAACAGATACGCAGTATTTT
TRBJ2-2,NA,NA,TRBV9,CASSVSGNTGELFF,TGTGCCAGCAGCGTTAGCGGTAACACCGGGGAGCTGTTTTTT
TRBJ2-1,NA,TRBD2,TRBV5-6,CASSFWGTRGNEQFF,TGTGCCAGCAGCTTTTGGGGGACTAGAGGCAATGAGCAGTTCTTC
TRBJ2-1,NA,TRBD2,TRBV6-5,CASSYSTSGDNEQFF,TGTGCCAGCAGTTACTCAACTAGCGGAGACAATGAGCAGTTCTTC
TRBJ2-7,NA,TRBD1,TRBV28,CASSFQDRVYEQYF,TGTGCCAGCAGTTTTCAGGACAGGGTCTACGAGCAGTACTTC
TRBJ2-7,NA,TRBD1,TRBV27,CASSSLTGHYEQYF,TGTGCCAGCAGTTCCCTGACAGGGCACTACGAGCAGTACTTC